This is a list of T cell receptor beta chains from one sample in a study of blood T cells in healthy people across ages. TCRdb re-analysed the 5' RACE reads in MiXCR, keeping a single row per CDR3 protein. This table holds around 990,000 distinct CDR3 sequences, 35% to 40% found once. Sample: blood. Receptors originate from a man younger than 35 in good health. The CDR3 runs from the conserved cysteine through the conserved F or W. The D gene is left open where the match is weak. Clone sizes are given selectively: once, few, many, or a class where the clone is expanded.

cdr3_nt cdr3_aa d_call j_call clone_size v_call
TGTGCCAGCAGCTTATTGACAGGGAAGGGCGGGGAGCTGTTTTTT CASSLLTGKGGELFF TRBD1 TRBJ2-2 . TRBV5-5
TGTGCCAGCTGCTCCCCCCTAGCGGGGGGTTCCACAGATACGCAGTATTTT CASCSPLAGGSTDTQYF TRBD2 TRBJ2-3 . TRBV7-9
TGTGCCAGCAGCCAACGCGGGGGGGCGTATAACACAGATACGCAGTATTTT CASSQRGGAYNTDTQYF TRBD2 TRBJ2-3 few TRBV13
TGTGCCAGCAGCTTAGTATCCCCGAATGAAGCTTTCTTT CASSLVSPNEAFF . TRBJ1-1 few TRBV7-9
TGCAGTGCTAGAGCGGGGGTAGGGGTACAAGAGACCCAGTACTTC CSARAGVGVQETQYF . TRBJ2-5 few TRBV20-1
TGTGCCGGCAGGGTTAGTCCGGGGGAACGGACAACTGAAGCTTTCTTT CAGRVSPGERTTEAFF . TRBJ1-1 . TRBV6-5
TGTGCCGCCCAGGTAGGCGATCAGGCCTCCTACGAGCAGTACTTC CAAQVGDQASYEQYF . TRBJ2-7 many TRBV6-2/TRBV6-3
TGTGCCAGCTCATCGGTCGGGACGAATACGGGACGAAGCACTGAAGCTTTCTTT CASSSVGTNTGRSTEAFF . TRBJ1-1 . TRBV18
TGCAGCGTTGTGATAGGGCAGCATGAAAAACTGTTTTTT CSVVIGQHEKLFF . TRBJ1-4 many TRBV29-1
TGTGCCTGGAGAGGGGACGCATCCGCCTATAATTCACCCCTCCACTTT CAWRGDASAYNSPLHF . TRBJ1-6 . TRBV30
TGTGCCAGCAGCTTAGGACCCCAGGCTTCTGAAGCTTTCTTT CASSLGPQASEAFF . TRBJ1-1 . TRBV7-6
TGTGCCAGCAGCGAAACAGGGAGCTCCTACAATGAGCAGTTCTTC CASSETGSSYNEQFF . TRBJ2-1 . TRBV9
TGTGCCAGCAGCCCTGGGAGTGGGATGAATGAAAAACTGTTTTTT CASSPGSGMNEKLFF . TRBJ1-4 few TRBV7-2
TGTGCCAGCAGTTGGCGGTTGCGGGAGACCCAGTACTTC CASSWRLRETQYF . TRBJ2-5 . TRBV12-3/TRBV12-4
TGTGCCAGTAGTACAAAGCTCGACAGCTATAGCAATCAGCCCCAGCATTTT CASSTKLDSYSNQPQHF . TRBJ1-5 . TRBV19
TGCAGCGGTGTAAACGGGGGTGAGCAGTACTTC CSGVNGGEQYF . TRBJ2-7 . TRBV29-1
TGCGCCAGCAGCTTGGAAGGCCAGGGCACTGAAGCTTTCTTT CASSLEGQGTEAFF . TRBJ1-1 . TRBV5-1
TGTGCCTGGAGTGTACCTCAAGCGGACTACACCTTC CAWSVPQADYTF . TRBJ1-2 . TRBV30
TGTGCCGTCAGCGGGGGGGCCAACACCGGGGAGCTGTTTTTT CAVSGGANTGELFF TRBD2 TRBJ2-2 . TRBV10-3
TGTGTCAGCAGCCAAGATCAAGTGGGCAGCTCCTACGAGCAGTACTTC CVSSQDQVGSSYEQYF . TRBJ2-7 . TRBV4-2
TGTGCCACTAGTGAGTTGACAGACCAAGAGACCCAGTACTTC CATSELTDQETQYF . TRBJ2-5 . TRBV24-1
TGTGCCAGCATCGCGACAGGGGGCTATGGCTACACCTTC CASIATGGYGYTF TRBD1 TRBJ1-2 . TRBV7-2
TGTGCCAGCAGCTACATCACCTACAATGAGCAGTTCTTC CASSYITYNEQFF . TRBJ2-1 few TRBV11-2
TGCGCCAGCAGCCCCCGGACTAGCGGGGACCCCACCGGGGAGCTGTTTTTT CASSPRTSGDPTGELFF TRBD2 TRBJ2-2 . TRBV4-3
TGTGCCAGCAGCCTCGACAGGGTAACAGAAGATACGCAGTATTTT CASSLDRVTEDTQYF TRBD1 TRBJ2-3 . TRBV6-2/TRBV6-3
TGTGCCAGCAGCCTCGGACAGCGCTACGAGCAGTACTTC CASSLGQRYEQYF . TRBJ2-7 . TRBV6-6
TGTGCCAGCAGCTTTCTTGCTAGCGGGGGGACCTATAGCACAGATACGCAGTATTTT CASSFLASGGTYSTDTQYF TRBD2 TRBJ2-3 . TRBV7-8
TGTACCAGCATCGACAGGGCTTCCCAGCCCCAGCATTTT CTSIDRASQPQHF TRBD1 TRBJ1-5 . TRBV6-6
TGCAGCGTCCACGGGGGGGGGCCAGCATTTGAGGACAAAAACATTCAGTACTTC CSVHGGGPAFEDKNIQYF TRBD2 TRBJ2-4 . TRBV29-1
TGTGCCAGCAGTTTACGGACAGGGTCTGTCAGGGAGACCCAGTACTTC CASSLRTGSVRETQYF TRBD1 TRBJ2-5 few TRBV27
TGTGCCAGCAGCTTGCGGGGGGCAACTAGCACAGATACGCAGTATTTT CASSLRGATSTDTQYF TRBD2 TRBJ2-3 few TRBV7-3
TGCAGTGCTAGACAGGGACCTGCAATGACTAACTATGGCTACACCTTC CSARQGPAMTNYGYTF . TRBJ1-2 . TRBV20-1
TGTGCCAGCAGCTTAGAACGGACCCTTGAAGCTTTCTTT CASSLERTLEAFF . TRBJ1-1 . TRBV7-6
TGTGCCAGCAGCTCTTGGGGACAGAGGGATGAAAAACTGTTTTTT CASSSWGQRDEKLFF TRBD1 TRBJ1-4 . TRBV7-9
TGTGCCAGCAGCTTGCAAGCGGGGGGTGGAAATGAGCAGTTCTTC CASSLQAGGGNEQFF TRBD2 TRBJ2-1 . TRBV5-4
TGTGCCAGCAGCTTAGAACATCTAGCGGGGTACGGCACAGATACGCAGTATTTT CASSLEHLAGYGTDTQYF TRBD2 TRBJ2-3 . TRBV7-2
TGTGCCAGCAGTCCCGGAGGGAGGGGTGAGCAGTTCTTC CASSPGGRGEQFF TRBD2 TRBJ2-1 few TRBV13
TGCGCCAGCAGCCATGATCAGGGGACAAGTTCACCCCTCCACTTT CASSHDQGTSSPLHF . TRBJ1-6 . TRBV4-3
TGTGCCAGCAGCTTAGCCAGGGAGGAACAGACCCAGTACTTC CASSLAREEQTQYF . TRBJ2-5 few TRBV7-2
TGTGCCAGCAGTTACCCCAATGAGCGGTTCTTC CASSYPNERFF . TRBJ2-1 . TRBV6-2/TRBV6-3
TGTGCCAGCAGCTTCCAGGACAGGGCCTCCCTCAGTGAGCAGTTCTTC CASSFQDRASLSEQFF TRBD1 TRBJ2-1 . TRBV7-8
TGTGCCAGCAGCAAGCGGATCGGGAGAACTAATGAAAAACTGTTTTTT CASSKRIGRTNEKLFF . TRBJ1-4 . TRBV7-2
TGCAGTGCTAGGGCGCTAGCGGGAATCCAAGAGACCCAGTACTTC CSARALAGIQETQYF TRBD2 TRBJ2-5 few TRBV20-1